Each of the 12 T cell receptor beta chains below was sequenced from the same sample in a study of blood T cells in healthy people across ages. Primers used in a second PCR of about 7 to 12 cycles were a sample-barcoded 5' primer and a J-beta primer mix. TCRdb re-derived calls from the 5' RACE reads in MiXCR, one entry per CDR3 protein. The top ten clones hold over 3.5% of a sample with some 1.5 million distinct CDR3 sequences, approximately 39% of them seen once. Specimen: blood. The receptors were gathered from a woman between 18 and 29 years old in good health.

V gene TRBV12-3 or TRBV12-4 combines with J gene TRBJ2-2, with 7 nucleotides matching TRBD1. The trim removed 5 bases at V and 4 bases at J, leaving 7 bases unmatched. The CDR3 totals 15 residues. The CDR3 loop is CASSLRQGATGELFF. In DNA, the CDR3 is TGTGCCAGCAGTCTCCGACAGGGAGCCACCGGGGAGCTGTTTTTT.

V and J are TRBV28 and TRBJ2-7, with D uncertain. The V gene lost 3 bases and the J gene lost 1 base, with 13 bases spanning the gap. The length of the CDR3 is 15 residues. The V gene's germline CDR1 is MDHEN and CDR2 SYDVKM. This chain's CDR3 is CASSFLGIGSYEQYF. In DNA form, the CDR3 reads TGTGCCAGCAGTTTTTTAGGGATTGGGTCCTACGAGCAGTACTTC. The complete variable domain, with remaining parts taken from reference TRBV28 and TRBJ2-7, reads DVKVTQSSRYLVKRTGEKVFLECVQDMDHENMFWYRQDPGLGLRLIYFSYDVKMKEKGDIPEGYSVSREKKERFSLILESASTNQTSMYLCASSFLGIGSYEQYFGPGTRLTVT.

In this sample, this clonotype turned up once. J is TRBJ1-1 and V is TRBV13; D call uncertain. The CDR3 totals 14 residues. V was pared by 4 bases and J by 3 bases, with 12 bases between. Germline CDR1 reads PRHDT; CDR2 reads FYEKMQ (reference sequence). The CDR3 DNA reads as TGTGCCAGCAGCTCTGGAGTCGGGGACACTGAAGCTTTCTTT. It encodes CASSSGVGDTEAFF.

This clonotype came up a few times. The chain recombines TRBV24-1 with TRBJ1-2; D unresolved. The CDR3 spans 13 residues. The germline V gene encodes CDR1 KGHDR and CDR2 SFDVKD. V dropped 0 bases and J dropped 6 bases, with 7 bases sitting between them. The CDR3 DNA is TGTGCCACCAGTGATTTGCGACGGGATGGCTACACCTTC. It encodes CATSDLRRDGYTF.

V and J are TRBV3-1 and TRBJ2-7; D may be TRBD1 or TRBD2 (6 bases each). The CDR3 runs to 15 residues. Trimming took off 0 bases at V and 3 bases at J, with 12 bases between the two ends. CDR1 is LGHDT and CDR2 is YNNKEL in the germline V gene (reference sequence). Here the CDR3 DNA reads TGTGCCAGCAGCCAAGATATACAGGGAGGCTACGAGCAGTACTTC. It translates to CASSQDIQGGYEQYF.

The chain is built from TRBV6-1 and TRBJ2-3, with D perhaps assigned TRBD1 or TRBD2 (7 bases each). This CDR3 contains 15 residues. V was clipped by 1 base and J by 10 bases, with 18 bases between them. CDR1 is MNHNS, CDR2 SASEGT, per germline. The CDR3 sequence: CASSEDRGRGGSQYF. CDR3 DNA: TGTGCCAGCAGTGAAGACAGGGGACGGGGAGGGTCGCAGTATTTT.

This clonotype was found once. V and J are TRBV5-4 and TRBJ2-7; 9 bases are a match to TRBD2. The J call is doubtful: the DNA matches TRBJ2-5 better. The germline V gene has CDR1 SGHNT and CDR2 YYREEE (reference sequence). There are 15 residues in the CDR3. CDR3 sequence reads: CASSFAGGPVETQYF. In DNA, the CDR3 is TGTGCCAGCAGCTTTGCGGGAGGGCCTGTAGAGACCCAGTACTTC.

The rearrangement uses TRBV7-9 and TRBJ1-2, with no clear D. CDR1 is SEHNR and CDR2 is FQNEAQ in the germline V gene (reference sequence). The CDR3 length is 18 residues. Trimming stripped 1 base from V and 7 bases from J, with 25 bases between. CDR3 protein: CASSLEAGKAFFESGYTF. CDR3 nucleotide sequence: TGTGCCAGCAGCTTAGAGGCCGGGAAGGCCTTCTTTGAGAGTGGCTACACCTTC.

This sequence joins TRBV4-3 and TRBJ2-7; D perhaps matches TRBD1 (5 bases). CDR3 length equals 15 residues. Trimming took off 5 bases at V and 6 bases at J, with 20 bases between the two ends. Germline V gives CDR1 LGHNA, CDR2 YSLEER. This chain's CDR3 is CASSDRTFGKPEQYF. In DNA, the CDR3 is TGCGCCAGCAGCGACAGAACATTCGGAAAACCCGAGCAGTACTTC.

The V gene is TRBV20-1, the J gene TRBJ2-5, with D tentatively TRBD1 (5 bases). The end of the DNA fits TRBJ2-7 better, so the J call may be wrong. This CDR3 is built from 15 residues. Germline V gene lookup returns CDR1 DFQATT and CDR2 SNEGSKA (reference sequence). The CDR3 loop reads CSAKGRPGLVNEQYF. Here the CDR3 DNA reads TGCAGTGCTAAGGGGCGTCCAGGGTTAGTCAACGAGCAGTACTTC.

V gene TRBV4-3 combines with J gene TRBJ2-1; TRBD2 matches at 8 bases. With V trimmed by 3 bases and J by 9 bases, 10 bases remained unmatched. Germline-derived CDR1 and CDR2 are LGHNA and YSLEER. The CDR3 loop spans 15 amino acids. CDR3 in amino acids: CASSHATGGPTEQFF. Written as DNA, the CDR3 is TGCGCCAGCAGCCACGCAACGGGGGGGCCGACTGAGCAGTTCTTC.

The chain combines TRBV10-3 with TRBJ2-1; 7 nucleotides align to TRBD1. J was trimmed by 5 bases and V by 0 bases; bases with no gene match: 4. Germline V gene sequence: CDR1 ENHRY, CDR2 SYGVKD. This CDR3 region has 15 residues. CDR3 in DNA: TGTGCCATCAGTGAGTCGACAGGGCCAAACAATGAGCAGTTCTTC. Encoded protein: CAISESTGPNNEQFF.